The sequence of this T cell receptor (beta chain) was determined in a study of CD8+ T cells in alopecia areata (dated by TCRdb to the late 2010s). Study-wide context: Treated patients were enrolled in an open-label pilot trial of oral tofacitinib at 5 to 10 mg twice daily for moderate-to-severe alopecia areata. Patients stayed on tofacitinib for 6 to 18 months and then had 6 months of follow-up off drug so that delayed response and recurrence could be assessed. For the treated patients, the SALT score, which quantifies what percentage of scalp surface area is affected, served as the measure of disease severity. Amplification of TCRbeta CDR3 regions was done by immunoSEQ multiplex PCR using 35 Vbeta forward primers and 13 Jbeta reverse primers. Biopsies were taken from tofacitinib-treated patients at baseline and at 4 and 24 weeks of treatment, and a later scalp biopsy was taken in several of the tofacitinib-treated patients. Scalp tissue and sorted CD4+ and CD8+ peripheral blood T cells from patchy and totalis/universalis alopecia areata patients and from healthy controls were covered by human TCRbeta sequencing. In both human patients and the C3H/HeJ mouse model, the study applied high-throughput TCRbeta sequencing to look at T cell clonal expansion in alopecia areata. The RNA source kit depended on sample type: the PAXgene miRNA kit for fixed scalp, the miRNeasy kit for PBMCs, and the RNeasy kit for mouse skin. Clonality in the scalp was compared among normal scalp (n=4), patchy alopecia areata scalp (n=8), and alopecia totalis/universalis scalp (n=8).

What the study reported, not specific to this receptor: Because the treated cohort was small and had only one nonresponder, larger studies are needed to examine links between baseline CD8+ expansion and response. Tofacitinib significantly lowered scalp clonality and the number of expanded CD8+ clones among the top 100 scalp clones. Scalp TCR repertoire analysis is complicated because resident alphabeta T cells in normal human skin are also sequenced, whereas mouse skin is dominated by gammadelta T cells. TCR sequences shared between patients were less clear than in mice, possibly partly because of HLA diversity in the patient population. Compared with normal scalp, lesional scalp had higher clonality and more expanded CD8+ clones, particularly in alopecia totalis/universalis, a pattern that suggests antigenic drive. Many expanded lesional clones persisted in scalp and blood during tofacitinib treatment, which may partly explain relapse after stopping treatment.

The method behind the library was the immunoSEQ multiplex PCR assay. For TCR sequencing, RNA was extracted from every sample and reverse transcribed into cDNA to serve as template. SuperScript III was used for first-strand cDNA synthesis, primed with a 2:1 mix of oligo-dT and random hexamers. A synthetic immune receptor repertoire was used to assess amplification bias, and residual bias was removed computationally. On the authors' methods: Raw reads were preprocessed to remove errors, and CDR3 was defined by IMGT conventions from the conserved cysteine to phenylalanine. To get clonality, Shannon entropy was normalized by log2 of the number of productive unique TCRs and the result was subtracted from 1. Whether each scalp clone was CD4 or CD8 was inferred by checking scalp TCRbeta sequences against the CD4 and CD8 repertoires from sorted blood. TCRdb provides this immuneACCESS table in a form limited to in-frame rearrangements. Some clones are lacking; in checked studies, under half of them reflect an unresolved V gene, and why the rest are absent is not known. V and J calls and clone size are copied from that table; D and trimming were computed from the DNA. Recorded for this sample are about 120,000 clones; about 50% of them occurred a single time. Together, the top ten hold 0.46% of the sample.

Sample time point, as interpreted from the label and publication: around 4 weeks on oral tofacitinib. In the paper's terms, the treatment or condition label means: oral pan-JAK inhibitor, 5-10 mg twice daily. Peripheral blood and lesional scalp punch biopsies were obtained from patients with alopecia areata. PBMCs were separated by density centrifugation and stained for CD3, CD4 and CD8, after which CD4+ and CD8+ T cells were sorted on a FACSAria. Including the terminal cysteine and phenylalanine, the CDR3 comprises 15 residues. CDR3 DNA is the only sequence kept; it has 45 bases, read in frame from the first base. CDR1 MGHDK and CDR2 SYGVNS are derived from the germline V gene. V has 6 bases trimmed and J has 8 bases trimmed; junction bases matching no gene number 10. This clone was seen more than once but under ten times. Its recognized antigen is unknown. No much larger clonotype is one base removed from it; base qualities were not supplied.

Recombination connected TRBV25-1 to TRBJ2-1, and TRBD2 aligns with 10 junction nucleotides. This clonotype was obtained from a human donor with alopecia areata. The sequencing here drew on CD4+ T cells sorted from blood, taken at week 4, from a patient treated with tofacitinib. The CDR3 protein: CASSLTSGVNHEQFF. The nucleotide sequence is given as TGTGCCAGCAGCCTTACTAGCGGGGTGAACCATGAGCAGTTCTTC. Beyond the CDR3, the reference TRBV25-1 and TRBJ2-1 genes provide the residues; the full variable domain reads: EADIYQTPRYLVIGTGKKITLECSQTMGHDKMYWYQQDPGMELHLIHYSYGVNSTEKGDLSSESTVSRIRTEHFPLTLESARPSHTSQYLCASSLTSGVNHEQFFGPGTRLTVL.